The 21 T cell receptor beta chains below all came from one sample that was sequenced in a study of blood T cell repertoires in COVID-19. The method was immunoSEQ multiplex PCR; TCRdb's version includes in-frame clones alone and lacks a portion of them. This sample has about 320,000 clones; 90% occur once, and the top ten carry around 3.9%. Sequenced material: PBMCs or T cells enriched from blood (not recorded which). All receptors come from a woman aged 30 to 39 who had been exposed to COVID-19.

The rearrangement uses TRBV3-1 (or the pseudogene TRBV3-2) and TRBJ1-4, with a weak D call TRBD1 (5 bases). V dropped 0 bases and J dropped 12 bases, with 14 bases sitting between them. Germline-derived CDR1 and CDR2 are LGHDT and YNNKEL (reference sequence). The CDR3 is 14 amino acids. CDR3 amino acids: CASSQDIMGLELFF. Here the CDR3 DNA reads TGTGCCAGCAGCCAAGATATCATGGGGCTTGAACTGTTTTTT.

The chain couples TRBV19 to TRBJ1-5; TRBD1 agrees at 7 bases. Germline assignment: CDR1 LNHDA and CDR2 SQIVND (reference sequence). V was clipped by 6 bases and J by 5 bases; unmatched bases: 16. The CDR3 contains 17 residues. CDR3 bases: TGTGCCAGTAGGCCCATTTCCGCGGGGACAGCGTATCAGCCCCAGCATTTT. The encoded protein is CASRPISAGTAYQPQHF. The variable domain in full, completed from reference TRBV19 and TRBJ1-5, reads DGGITQSPKYLFRKEGQNVTLSCEQNLNHDAMYWYRQDPGQGLRLIYYSQIVNDFQKGDIAEGYSVSREKKESFPLTVTSAQKNPTAFYLCASRPISAGTAYQPQHFGDGTRLSIL.

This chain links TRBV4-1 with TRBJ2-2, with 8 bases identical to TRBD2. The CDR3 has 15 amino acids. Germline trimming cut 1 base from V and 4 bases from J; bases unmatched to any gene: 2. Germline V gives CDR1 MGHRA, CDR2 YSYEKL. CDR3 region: CASSQVSGVTGELFF. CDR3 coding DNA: TGCGCCAGCAGCCAAGTTAGCGGGGTCACCGGGGAGCTGTTTTTT.

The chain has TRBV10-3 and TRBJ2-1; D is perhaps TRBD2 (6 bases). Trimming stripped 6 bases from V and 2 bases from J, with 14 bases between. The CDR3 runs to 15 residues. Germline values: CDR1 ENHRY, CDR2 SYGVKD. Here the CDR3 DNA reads TGTGCCATCAGGGGAGAGACTAGGGCCTACAATGAGCAGTTCTTC. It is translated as CAIRGETRAYNEQFF.

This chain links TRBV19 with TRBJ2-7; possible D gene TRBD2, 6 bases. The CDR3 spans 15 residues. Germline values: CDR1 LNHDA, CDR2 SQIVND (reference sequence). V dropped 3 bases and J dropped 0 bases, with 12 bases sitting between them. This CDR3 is CASSIGWGGSYEQYF. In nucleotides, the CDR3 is TGTGCCAGTAGTATTGGGTGGGGAGGCTCCTACGAGCAGTACTTC.

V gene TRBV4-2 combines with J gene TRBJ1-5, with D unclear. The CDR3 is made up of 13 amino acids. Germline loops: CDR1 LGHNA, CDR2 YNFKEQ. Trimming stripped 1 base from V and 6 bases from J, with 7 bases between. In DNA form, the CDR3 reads TGTGCCAGCAGCCAAGTTCCCTCTCAGCCCCAGCATTTT. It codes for CASSQVPSQPQHF.

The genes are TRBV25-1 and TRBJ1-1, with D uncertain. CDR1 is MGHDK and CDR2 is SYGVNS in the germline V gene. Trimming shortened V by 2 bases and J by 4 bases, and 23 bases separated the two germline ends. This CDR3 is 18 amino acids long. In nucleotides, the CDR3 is TGTGCCAGCAGTGAAGGAAGACTTGGCCACGGTTTCGGCACTGAAGCTTTCTTT. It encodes CASSEGRLGHGFGTEAFF.

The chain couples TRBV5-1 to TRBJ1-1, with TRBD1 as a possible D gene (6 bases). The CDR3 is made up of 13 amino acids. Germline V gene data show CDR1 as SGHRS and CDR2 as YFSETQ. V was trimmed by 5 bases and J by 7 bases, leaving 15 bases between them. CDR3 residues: CASRFQGHDEAFF. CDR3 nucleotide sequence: TGCGCCAGCAGGTTCCAGGGGCACGATGAAGCTTTCTTT.

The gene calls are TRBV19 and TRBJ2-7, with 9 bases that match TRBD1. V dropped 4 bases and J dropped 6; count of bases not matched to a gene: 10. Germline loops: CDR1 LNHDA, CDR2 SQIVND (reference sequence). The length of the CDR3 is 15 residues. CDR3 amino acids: CASSRGSGTGIEQYF. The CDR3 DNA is TGTGCCAGTAGTAGGGGGTCTGGGACAGGGATCGAGCAGTACTTC.

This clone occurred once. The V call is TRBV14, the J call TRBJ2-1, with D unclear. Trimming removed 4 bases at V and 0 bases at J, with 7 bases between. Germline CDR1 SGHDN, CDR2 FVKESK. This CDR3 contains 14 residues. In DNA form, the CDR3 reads TGTGCCAGCAGCCCACAGAGCTCCTACAATGAGCAGTTCTTC. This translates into CASSPQSSYNEQFF.

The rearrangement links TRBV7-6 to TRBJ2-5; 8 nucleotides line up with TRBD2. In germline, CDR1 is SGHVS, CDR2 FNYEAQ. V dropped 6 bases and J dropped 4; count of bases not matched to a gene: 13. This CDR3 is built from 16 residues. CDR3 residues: CASSFRPGGEGETQYF. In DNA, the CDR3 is TGTGCCAGCAGTTTCAGGCCCGGGGGGGAGGGAGAGACCCAGTACTTC.

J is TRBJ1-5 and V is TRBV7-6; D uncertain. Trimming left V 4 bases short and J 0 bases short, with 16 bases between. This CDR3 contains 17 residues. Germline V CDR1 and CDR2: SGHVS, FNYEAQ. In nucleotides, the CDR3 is TGTGCCAGCAGCTCCCTCGGGAGGGTCAATAGCAATCAGCCCCAGCATTTT. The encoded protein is CASSSLGRVNSNQPQHF.

CDR3 in amino acids: CASSRDRGSEAFF. In DNA form, the CDR3 reads TGTGCCAGCAGCCGGGACAGGGGCTCTGAAGCTTTCTTT. The chain couples TRBV6-5 to TRBJ1-1; TRBD1 matches 10 bases. With 6 bases clipped from V and 6 bases from J, the junction kept 4 bases outside the gene matches. The CDR3 consists of 13 residues. Germline V gene lookup returns CDR1 MNHEY and CDR2 SVGAGI.

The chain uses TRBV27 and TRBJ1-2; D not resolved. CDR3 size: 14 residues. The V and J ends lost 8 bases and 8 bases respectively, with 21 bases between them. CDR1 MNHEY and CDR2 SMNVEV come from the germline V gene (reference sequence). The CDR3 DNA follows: TGTGCCAGCCGAAGCGGATTGGGTACGGGAGGCTACACCTTC. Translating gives CASRSGLGTGGYTF.

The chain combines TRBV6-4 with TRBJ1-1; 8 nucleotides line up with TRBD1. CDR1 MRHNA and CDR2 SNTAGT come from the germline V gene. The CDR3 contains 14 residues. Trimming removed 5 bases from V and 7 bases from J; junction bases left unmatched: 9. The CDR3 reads CASSRTGQTDEAFF. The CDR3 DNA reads TGTGCCAGCAGTCGGACAGGGCAGACTGATGAAGCTTTCTTT.

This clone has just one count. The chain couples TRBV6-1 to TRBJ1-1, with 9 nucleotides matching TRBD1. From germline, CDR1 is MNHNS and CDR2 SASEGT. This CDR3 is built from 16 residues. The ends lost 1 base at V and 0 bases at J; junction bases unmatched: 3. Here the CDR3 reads CASSEGRDRVNTEAFF. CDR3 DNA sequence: TGTGCCAGCAGTGAAGGACGGGACAGGGTGAACACTGAAGCTTTCTTT.

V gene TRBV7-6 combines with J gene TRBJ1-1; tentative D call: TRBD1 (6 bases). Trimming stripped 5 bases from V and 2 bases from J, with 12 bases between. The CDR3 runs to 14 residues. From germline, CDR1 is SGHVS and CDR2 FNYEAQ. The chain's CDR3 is CASSLQGYNTEAFF. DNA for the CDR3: TGTGCCAGCAGCCTACAGGGTTACAACACTGAAGCTTTCTTT. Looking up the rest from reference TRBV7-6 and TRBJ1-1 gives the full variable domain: GAGVSQSPRYKVTKRGQDVALRCDPISGHVSLYWYRQALGQGPEFLTYFNYEAQQDKSGLPNDRFSAERPEGSISTLTIQRTEQRDSAMYRCASSLQGYNTEAFFGQGTRLTVV.

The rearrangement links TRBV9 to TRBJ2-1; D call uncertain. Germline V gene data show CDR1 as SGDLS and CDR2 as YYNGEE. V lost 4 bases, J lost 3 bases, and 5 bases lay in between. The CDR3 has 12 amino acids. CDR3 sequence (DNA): TGTGCCAGCAGCCGGAGCTACAATGAGCAGTTCTTC. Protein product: CASSRSYNEQFF.

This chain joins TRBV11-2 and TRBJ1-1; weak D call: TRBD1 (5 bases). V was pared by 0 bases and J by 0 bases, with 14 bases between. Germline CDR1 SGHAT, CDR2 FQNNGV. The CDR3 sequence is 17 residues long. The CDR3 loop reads CASSLEGRGVMNTEAFF. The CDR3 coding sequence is TGTGCCAGCAGCTTAGAGGGGCGTGGGGTCATGAACACTGAAGCTTTCTTT.

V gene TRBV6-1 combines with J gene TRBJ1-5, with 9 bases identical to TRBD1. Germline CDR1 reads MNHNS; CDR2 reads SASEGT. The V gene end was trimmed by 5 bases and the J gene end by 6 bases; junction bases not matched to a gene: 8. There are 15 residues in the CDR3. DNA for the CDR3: TGTGCCAGCAGTTGGGGACAGGGAGAAGGTCAGCCCCAGCATTTT. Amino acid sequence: CASSWGQGEGQPQHF.

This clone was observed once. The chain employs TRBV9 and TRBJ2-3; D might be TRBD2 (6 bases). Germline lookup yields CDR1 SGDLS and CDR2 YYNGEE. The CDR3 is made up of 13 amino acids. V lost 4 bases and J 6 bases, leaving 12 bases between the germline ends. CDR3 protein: CASSPGVADTQYF. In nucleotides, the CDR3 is TGTGCCAGCAGCCCGGGGGTTGCGGATACGCAGTATTTT. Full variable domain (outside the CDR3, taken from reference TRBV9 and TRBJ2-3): DSGVTQTPKHLITATGQRVTLRCSPRSGDLSVYWYQQSLDQGLQFLIQYYNGEERAKGNILERFSAQQFPDLHSELNLSSLELGDSALYFCASSPGVADTQYFGPGTRLTVL.